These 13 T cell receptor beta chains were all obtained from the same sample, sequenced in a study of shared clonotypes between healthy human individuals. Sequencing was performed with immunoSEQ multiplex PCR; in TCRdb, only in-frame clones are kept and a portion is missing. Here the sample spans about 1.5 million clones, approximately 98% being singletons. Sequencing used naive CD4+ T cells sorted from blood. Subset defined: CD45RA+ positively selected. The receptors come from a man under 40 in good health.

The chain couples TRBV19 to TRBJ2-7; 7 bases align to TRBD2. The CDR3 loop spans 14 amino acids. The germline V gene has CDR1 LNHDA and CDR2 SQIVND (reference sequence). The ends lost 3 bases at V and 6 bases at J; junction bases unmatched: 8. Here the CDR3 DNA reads TGTGCCAGTAGTATGGGAGCGGGAATAGGCGAGCAGTACTTC. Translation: CASSMGAGIGEQYF. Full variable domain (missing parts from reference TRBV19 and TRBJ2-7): DGGITQSPKYLFRKEGQNVTLSCEQNLNHDAMYWYRQDPGQGLRLIYYSQIVNDFQKGDIAEGYSVSREKKESFPLTVTSAQKNPTAFYLCASSMGAGIGEQYFGPGTRLTVT.

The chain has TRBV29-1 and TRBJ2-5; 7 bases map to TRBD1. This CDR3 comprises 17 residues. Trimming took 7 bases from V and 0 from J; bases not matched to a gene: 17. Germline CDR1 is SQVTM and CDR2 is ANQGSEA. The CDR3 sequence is CSARPGGRSWYQETQYF. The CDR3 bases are TGCAGCGCTAGACCAGGGGGAAGGTCTTGGTACCAAGAGACCCAGTACTTC.

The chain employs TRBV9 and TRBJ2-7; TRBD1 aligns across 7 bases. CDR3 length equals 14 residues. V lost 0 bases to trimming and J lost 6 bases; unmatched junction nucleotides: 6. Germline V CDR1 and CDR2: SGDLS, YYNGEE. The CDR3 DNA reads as TGTGCCAGCAGCGTAGATACAGGGGTAGGCGAGCAGTACTTC. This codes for CASSVDTGVGEQYF.

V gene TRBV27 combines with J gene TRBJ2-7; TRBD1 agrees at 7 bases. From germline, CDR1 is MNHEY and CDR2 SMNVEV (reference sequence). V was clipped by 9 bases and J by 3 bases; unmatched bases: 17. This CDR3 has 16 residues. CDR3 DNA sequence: TGTGCCAGTAACCGGGACAGTACCACTAGTGGCTACGAGCAGTACTTC. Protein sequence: CASNRDSTTSGYEQYF.

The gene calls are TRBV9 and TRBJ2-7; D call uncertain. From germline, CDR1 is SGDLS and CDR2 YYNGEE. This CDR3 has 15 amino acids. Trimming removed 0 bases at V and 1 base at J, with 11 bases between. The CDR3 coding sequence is TGTGCCAGCAGCGTAGGTGGGATCCCATCCTACGAGCAGTACTTC. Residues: CASSVGGIPSYEQYF.

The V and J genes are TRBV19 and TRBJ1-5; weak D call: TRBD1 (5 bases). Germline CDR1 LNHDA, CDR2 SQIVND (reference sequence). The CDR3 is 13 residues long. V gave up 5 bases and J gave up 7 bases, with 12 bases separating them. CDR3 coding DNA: TGTGCCAGTAGTTCCAGGGAGGACCAGCCCCAGCATTTT. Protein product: CASSSREDQPQHF.

The CDR3 DNA reads TGTGCCAGCAGCTCCAGGGAGGCCAAAAACATTCAGTACTTC. This codes for CASSSREAKNIQYF. The V call is TRBV7-2, the J call TRBJ2-4; either TRBD1 or TRBD2 may fit D (5 bases each). Germline-derived CDR1 and CDR2 are SGHTA and FQGNSA. This CDR3 comprises 14 residues. Between the trimmed V and J ends, which lost 4 bases and 1 base, there was a span of 8 bases.

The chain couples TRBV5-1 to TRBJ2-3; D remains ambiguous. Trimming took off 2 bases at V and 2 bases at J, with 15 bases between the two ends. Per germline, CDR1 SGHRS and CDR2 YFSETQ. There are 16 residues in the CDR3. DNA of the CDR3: TGCGCCAGCAGCTTAGGGCTCTCCAGAAACACAGATACGCAGTATTTT. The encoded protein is CASSLGLSRNTDTQYF.

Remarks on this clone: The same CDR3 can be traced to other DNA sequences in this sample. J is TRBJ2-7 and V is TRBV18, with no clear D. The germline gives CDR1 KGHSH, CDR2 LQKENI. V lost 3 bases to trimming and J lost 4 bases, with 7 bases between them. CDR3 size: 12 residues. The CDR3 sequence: CASSPVGYEQYF. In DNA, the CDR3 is TGTGCCAGCTCACCCGTGGGGTACGAGCAGTACTTC.

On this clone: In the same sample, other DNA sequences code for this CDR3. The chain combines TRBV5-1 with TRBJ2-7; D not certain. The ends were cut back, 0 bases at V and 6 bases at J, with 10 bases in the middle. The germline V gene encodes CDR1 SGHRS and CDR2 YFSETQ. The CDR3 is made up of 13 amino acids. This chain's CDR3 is CASSLALGFEQYF. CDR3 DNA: TGCGCCAGCAGCTTGGCGTTGGGTTTCGAGCAGTACTTC.

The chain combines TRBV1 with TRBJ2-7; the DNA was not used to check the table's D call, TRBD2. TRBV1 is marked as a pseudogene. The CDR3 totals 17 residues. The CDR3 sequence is CTSSLRDGRDSAYEQYF. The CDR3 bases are TGCACCAGCAGCCTTCGAGACGGCCGGGACTCTGCCTACGAGCAGTACTTC.

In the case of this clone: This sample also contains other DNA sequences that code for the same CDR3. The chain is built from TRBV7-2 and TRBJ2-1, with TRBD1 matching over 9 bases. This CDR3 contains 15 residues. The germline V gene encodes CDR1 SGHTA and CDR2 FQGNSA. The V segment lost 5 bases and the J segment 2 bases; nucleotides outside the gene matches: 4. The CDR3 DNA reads TGTGCCAGCAGCCCTGACAGGGGGGCCTACAATGAGCAGTTCTTC. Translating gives CASSPDRGAYNEQFF.

The CDR3, as DNA: TGTGCCAGCATCCAAAGCGGGGGACTGCGTTACGAGCAGTACTTC. Its protein product is CASIQSGGLRYEQYF. The genes are TRBV6-6 and TRBJ2-7, with 8 bases matching TRBD2. Germline CDR1 reads MNHNY; CDR2 reads SVGAGI (reference sequence). With V trimmed by 7 bases and J by 4 bases, 12 bases remained unmatched. The CDR3 covers 15 residues.